Below are 4 T cell receptor beta chains sequenced from a single sample in a study of T cells in Graves' hyperthyroidism and ophthalmopathy. Researchers took RNA transcripts and amplified the TCR beta CDR3 regions from them. HTBI primers were the set used in a first-round RT-PCR of the TCR CDR3. One entry per CDR3 protein, called by TCRdb with MiXCR from the multiplex PCR reads. The table has a few hundred thousand distinct CDR3 sequences, roughly 50% seen once. Sample: peripheral blood or thyroid tissue (not recorded which). The receptors here all came from an adult woman with Graves' disease, either hyperthyroidism or ophthalmopathy (not recorded which).

V gene TRBV29-1 combines with J gene TRBJ2-5; 8 bases agree with TRBD2. The CDR3 loop spans 16 amino acids. Germline values: CDR1 SQVTM, CDR2 ANQGSEA. V lost 5 bases to trimming and J lost 2 bases; unmatched junction nucleotides: 13. The CDR3 DNA is TGCAGCGTTTCCAAGGCGAGCGGGAGTCCTCAAGAGACCCAGTACTTC. It translates to CSVSKASGSPQETQYF.

This clonotype was picked up many times. The chain couples TRBV7-2 to TRBJ1-6; 9 bases align to TRBD1. V was pared by 5 bases and J by 8 bases, with 4 bases of the junction left unmatched. The CDR3 is 14 amino acids. Germline V gene data show CDR1 as SGHTA and CDR2 as FQGNSA. In nucleotides, the CDR3 is TGTGCCAGCAGCGGAGGGACAGGGTATTCACCCCTCCACTTT. It encodes CASSGGTGYSPLHF. Filled out from reference TRBV7-2 and TRBJ1-6, the complete variable domain reads GAGVSQSPSNKVTEKGKDVELRCDPISGHTALYWYRQSLGQGLEFLIYFQGNSAPDKSGLPSDRFSAERTGGSVSTLTIQRTQQEDSAVYLCASSGGTGYSPLHFGNGTRLTVT.

This clonotype was seen repeatedly, ten times or more. The gene calls are TRBV13 and TRBJ2-5; weak D call: TRBD1 (6 bases). With 7 bases removed from V and 4 bases from J, the gap between germline ends came to 10 bases. Germline values: CDR1 PRHDT, CDR2 FYEKMQ (reference sequence). CDR3 size: 12 residues. Here the CDR3 reads CASTPRGETQYF. CDR3 DNA sequence: TGTGCCAGCACCCCCAGGGGAGAGACCCAGTACTTC.

The chain has TRBV30 and TRBJ2-7; D gene uncertain. Trimming stripped 3 bases from V and 7 bases from J, with 16 bases between. Germline V CDR1 and CDR2: GTSNPN, SVGIG (reference sequence). The CDR3 is 13 residues long. The CDR3 DNA is TGTGCCTGGAGGTCCGATTTTGACGGGGAGCAGTACTTC. Translation gives CAWRSDFDGEQYF.